Shown below are 16 T cell receptor beta chains from a single sample sequenced in a study of Graves' ophthalmopathy and Graves' hyperthyroidism. Using RNA transcripts, the TCR beta CDR3 regions were amplified. The library came from an HTBI-primed first-round RT-PCR and a second-round multiplex PCR. Each CDR3 protein is one row after TCRdb ran MiXCR on the multiplex PCR reads. The sample lists 200,000 to 300,000 distinct CDR3 sequences, around 42% occurring once. The sequencing sample was made of peripheral blood. Every receptor here comes from an adult man with Graves' ophthalmopathy.

About this clonotype: An end of the junction differs from the germline gene, which may be a read error. In nucleotides, the CDR3 is TGTGCCAGCAGCCAAGAGATCAGGAACACTGAGGCTTTCTTT. As protein: CASSQEIRNTEAFF. The gene calls are TRBV14 and TRBJ1-1, with no clear D. Germline V lookup: CDR1 SGHDN, CDR2 FVKESK. This CDR3 contains 14 residues.

The chain links TRBV24-1 to TRBJ2-7; D is possibly TRBD2 (6 bases). TRBJ2-1 explains the end of the DNA better; the J call may be wrong. In germline, CDR1 is KGHDR, CDR2 SFDVKD. The CDR3 spans 13 residues. The CDR3 spells CATSDLWEDEQFF. The CDR3 nucleotides are TGTGCCACCAGTGACCTATGGGAGGATGAGCAGTTCTTC.

The table lists this clonotype with a few counts. The chain combines TRBV7-8 with TRBJ1-6; D ambiguous. CDR1 is SGHVS, CDR2 FQNEAQ, per germline. Trimming cost V 5 bases and J 6 bases, with 14 bases left between them. CDR3 length: 15 amino acids. CDR3 coding DNA: TGTGCCAGCAGCGATCTGTGGCAGACTAATTCACCCCTCCACTTT. Translation gives CASSDLWQTNSPLHF.

The sample holds a few counts of this clonotype. This rearrangement joins TRBV6-5 to TRBJ1-6; 7 positions match TRBD1. The CDR3 loop spans 14 amino acids. CDR1 MNHEY and CDR2 SVGAGI come from the germline V gene. V dropped 6 bases and J dropped 7; count of bases not matched to a gene: 6. The CDR3 DNA reads as TGTGCCAGCAGCTGGGACAGAGAGAATTCACCCCTCCACTTT. This sequence encodes CASSWDRENSPLHF.

This clonotype was observed many times. The rearrangement uses TRBV7-6 and TRBJ2-5, with TRBD1 matching 10 bases. V was clipped by 5 bases and J by 5 bases; unmatched bases: 5. The CDR3 runs to 14 residues. The germline V gene has CDR1 SGHVS and CDR2 FNYEAQ. For the CDR3, the DNA is TGTGCCAGCAGCAGGGGGACAGGGGCGGAGACCCAGTACTTC. It translates to CASSRGTGAETQYF.

The V gene is TRBV28, the J gene TRBJ1-1, with D uncertain. The V end lost 5 bases, the J end lost 3 bases, and 7 bases lay between the germline ends. This CDR3 has 12 amino acids. Germline CDR1 is MDHEN and CDR2 is SYDVKM. The CDR3 loop reads CASSPLDTEAFF. Written as DNA, the CDR3 is TGTGCCAGCAGTCCCCTGGACACTGAAGCTTTCTTT.

This clonotype has only a few counts. This sequence joins TRBV7-2 and TRBJ1-5; TRBD1 matches 8 bases. With 6 bases clipped from V and 3 bases from J, the junction kept 7 bases outside the gene matches. Germline CDR1 is SGHTA and CDR2 is FQGNSA. There are 15 residues in the CDR3. The CDR3 protein is CASSSSTGDNQPQHF. The CDR3 nucleotides read TGTGCCAGCAGTTCGTCGACAGGGGACAATCAGCCCCAGCATTTT.

The chain is built from TRBV7-8 and TRBJ1-5; possible D gene TRBD1, 6 bases. Deletions cut 4 bases from V and 2 bases from J, with 15 bases between. Germline V gene lookup returns CDR1 SGHVS and CDR2 FQNEAQ. This CDR3 comprises 16 residues. CDR3 coding DNA: TGTGCCAGCAGCTCCCGGGACACCTATGGCAATCAGCCCCAGCATTTT. Its translation: CASSSRDTYGNQPQHF.

In its sample, this clonotype was seen a few times. The chain is built from TRBV5-6 and TRBJ2-6; D unresolved. The germline V gene has CDR1 SGHDT and CDR2 YYEEEE. Trimming took 1 base from V and 0 from J, leaving 8 bases between them. The CDR3 length is 16 residues. CDR3 loop: CASSLRVRSGANVLTF. The CDR3 DNA reads as TGTGCCAGCAGCTTGCGGGTCCGCTCTGGGGCCAACGTCCTGACTTTC. Together with reference TRBV5-6 and TRBJ2-6, the CDR3 gives the full variable domain: DAGVTQSPTHLIKTRGQQVTLRCSPKSGHDTVSWYQQALGQGPQFIFQYYEEEERQRGNFPDRFSGHQFPNYSSELNVNALLLGDSALYLCASSLRVRSGANVLTFGAGSRLTVL.

This chain links TRBV10-3 with TRBJ1-2; TRBD1 aligns across 8 bases. V shed 10 bases and J 8 bases; nucleotides not matched to a gene: 15. Germline lookup yields CDR1 ENHRY and CDR2 SYGVKD. This CDR3 comprises 14 residues. The CDR3 is CANQGASSTGGYTF. CDR3 sequence (DNA): TGTGCCAACCAGGGGGCGTCCTCCACGGGGGGCTACACCTTC.

The V gene is TRBV4-1, the J gene TRBJ1-5; D is unresolved. The germline V and J ends were trimmed by 0 bases and 5 bases, with 17 bases remaining between them. Germline V gene lookup returns CDR1 MGHRA and CDR2 YSYEKL. CDR3 length equals 17 residues. The CDR3 DNA follows: TGCGCCAGCAGCCAAGATCAAAGTGGACGAACCCATCAGCCCCAGCATTTT. It encodes CASSQDQSGRTHQPQHF.

The genes are TRBV29-1 and TRBJ1-1; D ambiguous. The CDR3 loop spans 13 amino acids. V gave up 6 bases and J gave up 6 bases, with 17 bases separating them. The germline gives CDR1 SQVTM, CDR2 ANQGSEA. The DNA of the CDR3 is TGCAGCGTAACCCGGAAATTCGAGCCTGAAGCTTTCTTT. Translating gives CSVTRKFEPEAFF. The full variable domain, completed using reference TRBV29-1 and TRBJ1-1, is SAVISQKPSRDICQRGTSLTIQCQVDSQVTMMFWYRQQPGQSLTLIATANQGSEATYESGFVIDKFPISRPNLTFSTLTVSNMSPEDSSIYLCSVTRKFEPEAFFGQGTRLTVV.

The chain is built from TRBV19 and TRBJ1-2, with D unclear. CDR1 and CDR2 (germline): LNHDA, SQIVND (reference sequence). Trimming stripped 6 bases from V and 4 bases from J, with 15 bases between. The CDR3 length is 14 residues. The chain's CDR3 is CASRARDVGYGYTF. In nucleotides, the CDR3 is TGTGCCAGTAGGGCGCGGGATGTTGGCTATGGCTACACCTTC.

The chain joins TRBV20-1 to TRBJ2-7; possibly TRBD1 or TRBD2 for D (5 bases each). Germline assignment: CDR1 DFQATT and CDR2 SNEGSKA (reference sequence). The CDR3 is made up of 14 amino acids. Trimming removed 2 bases at V and 0 bases at J, with 11 bases between. The CDR3 loop reads CSARPGTSSYEQYF. As DNA, the CDR3 is TGCAGTGCTAGACCCGGGACGAGCTCCTACGAGCAGTACTTC.

This clonotype showed up just a few times. This chain uses TRBV5-8 with TRBJ2-2, with D perhaps matching TRBD2 (6 bases). V shed 4 bases and J shed 2 bases, with 21 bases lying between them. CDR3 size: 18 residues. From germline, CDR1 is SGHTS and CDR2 YDEGEE. CDR3 coding DNA: TGTGCCAGCAGCCAAGAGGAGGGCGGAGGACCTAACACCGGGGAGCTGTTTTTT. Translation: CASSQEEGGGPNTGELFF.

The sample holds a few counts of this clonotype. The rearrangement joins TRBV25-1 to TRBJ1-1; a possible D gene is TRBD1 (6 bases). From germline, CDR1 is MGHDK and CDR2 SYGVNS. The germline V and J ends were trimmed by 10 bases and 7 bases, with 13 bases remaining between them. CDR3 length: 11 residues. The CDR3 is CATMGAGEAFF. As DNA, the CDR3 is TGTGCCACTATGGGGGCAGGTGAAGCTTTCTTT.